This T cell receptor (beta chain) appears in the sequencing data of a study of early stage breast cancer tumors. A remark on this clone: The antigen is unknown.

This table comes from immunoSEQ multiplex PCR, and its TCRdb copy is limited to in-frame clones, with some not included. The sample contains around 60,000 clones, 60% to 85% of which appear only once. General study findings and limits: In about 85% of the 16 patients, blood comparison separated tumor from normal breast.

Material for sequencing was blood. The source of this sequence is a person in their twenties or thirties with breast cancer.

The DNA of the CDR3 is TGTGCCACCAGACCCGAGGGGAACTACGAGCAGTACTTC. Translating gives CATRPEGNYEQYF. V usage is TRBV6-1 and J usage is TRBJ2-7; either TRBD1 or TRBD2 may fit D (5 bases each). The CDR3 sequence is 13 residues long. Looked up from germline, CDR1 is MNHNS and CDR2 is SASEGT. Trimming pared 10 bases from V and 3 bases from J, leaving 16 bases between.